This entry lists 2 T cell receptor beta chains sequenced from one sample in a study of CD8 T cells in ankylosing spondylitis. The study, taken as a whole, reports: Seemingly distinctive of ankylosing spondylitis blood was a TCR beta motif formed by eight highly homologous variants.

TCRdb fed the 5' RACE reads into MiXCR, producing one record per CDR3 protein. There are hundreds of thousands of distinct CDR3 sequences in the sample; about 10% occur only once, and roughly 0.51% lies in the top ten. The antigens for these receptors are not known. The sample taken for sequencing was blood, either unsorted or a sorted T cell fraction (not recorded which). These receptors all come from a male donor with ankylosing spondylitis.

V is TRBV20-1 and J is TRBJ1-1, with D unresolved. V gave up 0 bases and J gave up 1 base, with 9 bases separating them. This CDR3 comprises 14 residues. Germline V gene data show CDR1 as DFQATT and CDR2 as SNEGSKA (reference sequence). CDR3 nucleotide sequence: TGCAGTGCTAGAGATAGGCGGGCGAACACTGAAGCTTTCTTT. It translates to CSARDRRANTEAFF.

This chain connects TRBV2 to TRBJ1-1, with D perhaps matching TRBD1 (5 bases). In germline, CDR1 is SNHLY, CDR2 FYNNEI. This CDR3 has 14 residues. V lost 10 bases to trimming and J lost 0 bases, with 15 bases between them. The CDR3 DNA follows: TGTGCCACCCTTTGGGGCCACATGAACACTGAAGCTTTCTTT. Its protein product is CATLWGHMNTEAFF.